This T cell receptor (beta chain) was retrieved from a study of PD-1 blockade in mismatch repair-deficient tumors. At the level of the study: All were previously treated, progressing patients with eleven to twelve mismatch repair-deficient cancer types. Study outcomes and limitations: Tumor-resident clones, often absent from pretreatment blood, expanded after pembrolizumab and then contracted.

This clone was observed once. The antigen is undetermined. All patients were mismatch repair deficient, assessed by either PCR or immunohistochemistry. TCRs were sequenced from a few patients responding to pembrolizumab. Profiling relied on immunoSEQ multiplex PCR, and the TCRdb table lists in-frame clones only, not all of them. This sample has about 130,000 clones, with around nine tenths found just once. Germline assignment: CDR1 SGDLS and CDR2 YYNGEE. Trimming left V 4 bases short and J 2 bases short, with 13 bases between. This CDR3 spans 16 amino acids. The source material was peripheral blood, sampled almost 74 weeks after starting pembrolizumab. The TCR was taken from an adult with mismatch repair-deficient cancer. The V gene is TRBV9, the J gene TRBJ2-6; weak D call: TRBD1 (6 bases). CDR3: CASSPEDRAGANVLTF. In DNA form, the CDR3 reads TGTGCCAGCAGCCCCGAGGACAGAGCTGGGGCCAACGTCCTGACTTTC.